This T cell receptor beta chain was recorded in a study of cytomegalovirus exposure and HLA in healthy donors. Libraries were prepared by immunoSEQ multiplex PCR; TCRdb keeps only in-frame clonotypes and omits some of them. The data show about 360,000 clones, 75% to 90% seen once. V was trimmed by 5 bases and J by 10 bases, leaving 9 bases between them. The CDR3 spans 11 residues. The germline gives CDR1 MDHEN, CDR2 SYDVKM. The sequenced material came from PBMCs. This TCR derives from a woman between 18 and 29 years old in good health and CMV-seronegative. The chain combines TRBV28 with TRBJ2-1; TRBD2 might be the D (6 bases). The CDR3 DNA reads TGTGCCAGCAGTCGGGGGTGGGAGCAGTTCTTC. It specifies CASSRGWEQFF.